The clone carrying this T cell receptor beta chain was seen a handful of times. The sample comes from a study of post-analysis software for immune sequencing data. Libraries were made from TCR beta cDNA, and they carried unique molecular identifiers. One entry per CDR3 protein, called by TCRdb with MiXCR from the PCR reads. Of about 160,000 distinct CDR3 sequences in the sample, around 36% were seen once. Trimming shortened V by 6 bases and J by 9 bases, and 14 bases separated the two germline ends. Germline CDR1 MNHEY, CDR2 SMNVEV (reference sequence). This CDR3 contains 12 residues. V and J are TRBV27 and TRBJ1-2, with D maybe TRBD1 (6 bases). This clonotype originated in a girl between 10 and 17 years old with multiple sclerosis. The sample in question was blood, obtained after autologous hematopoietic stem cell transplantation. CDR3 amino acids: CASSPTGNRYTF. The CDR3 nucleotides read TGTGCCAGCAGCCCCACAGGGAACCGCTACACCTTC.